A selection of T cell receptor beta chains follows, all from one sample in a study of shared clonotypes between healthy human individuals. Produced via immunoSEQ multiplex PCR; TCRdb's table is partial and in-frame only. The table has about 2,200,000 clones, around 93% seen once. The sequencing input was naive CD8+ T cells from PBMCs. These receptors were obtained from a man aged 18 to 30 in good health. Some clones in this sample may be carry-over from other donors' samples. The CDR3 runs from the conserved cysteine through the conserved F or W. D genes are given only for firm matches. Clone size appears in some rows only: once, few, many, or a class for an expanded clone.

D gene | CDR3 length | J gene | clone size | V gene | CDR3 DNA | CDR3 protein
- | 15 | TRBJ1-5 | - | TRBV7-8 | TGTGCCAGCAGCCTTGCAGGGAGGAGCAATCAGCCCCAGCATTTT | CASSLAGRSNQPQHF
- | 19 | TRBJ2-3 | - | TRBV4-3 | TGCGCCAGCAGCCAAGACGGGGTCCGAAGGGGGTATAGCACAGATACGCAGTATTTT | CASSQDGVRRGYSTDTQYF
- | 14 | TRBJ1-2 | - | TRBV11-2 | TGTGCCAGCAGCTTAGGGGTGCCGTTCTATGGCTACACCTTC | CASSLGVPFYGYTF
TRBD2 | 17 | TRBJ2-1 | - | TRBV2 | TGTGCCAGCAGTGAACGGACTAGCGGGAGGGCCAGCAATGAGCAGTTCTTC | CASSERTSGRASNEQFF
- | 13 | TRBJ2-7 | - | TRBV5-1 | TGCGCCAGCAGCTCCCCTCGGTCCTACGAGCAGTACTTC | CASSSPRSYEQYF
TRBD1 | 14 | TRBJ2-5 | once | TRBV5-1 | TGCGCCAGCAGCGAGACAGGGCGTCGAGAGACCCAGTACTTC | CASSETGRRETQYF
TRBD2 | 15 | TRBJ2-2 | - | TRBV29-1 | TGCAGCGTCCCGGGACTAGCGGGAGGGGCGGGGGAGCTGTTTTTT | CSVPGLAGGAGELFF
- | 14 | TRBJ2-7 | - | TRBV4-3 | TGCGCCAGCAGCCAAGATCCCGAGGGGCGCGAGCAGTACTTC | CASSQDPEGREQYF
- | 15 | TRBJ1-5 | - | TRBV7-8 | TGTGCCAGCAGCCCTAGGGCGGGTGGCAATCAGCCCCAGCATTTT | CASSPRAGGNQPQHF
TRBD2 | 16 | TRBJ2-3 | - | TRBV7-7 | TGTGCCAGCAGCTCGGGACTAGCGGGGGGCACAGATACGCAGTATTTT | CASSSGLAGGTDTQYF
- | 11 | TRBJ2-7 | - | TRBV28 | TGTGCCAGCAGTTATAGCTACGAGCAGTACTTC | CASSYSYEQYF
- | 12 | TRBJ2-2 | - | TRBV14 | TGTGCCAGCATGGAGGAATATGGGGAGCTGTTTTTT | CASMEEYGELFF
- | 14 | TRBJ1-4 | once | TRBV19 | TGTGCCAGTAACCCCAGGACTGCTAATGAAAAACTGTTTTTT | CASNPRTANEKLFF
- | 11 | TRBJ1-2 | few | TRBV29-1 | TGCAGCGTTGACAGGGGAGATGGCTACACCTTC | CSVDRGDGYTF
- | 14 | TRBJ1-5 | - | TRBV5-6 | TGTGCCAGCAGCTTTTATGAGGGCAATCAGCCCCAGCATTTT | CASSFYEGNQPQHF
TRBD2 | 14 | TRBJ2-1 | once | TRBV5-4 | TGTGCCAGCAGCCAAGGACTAGCCTACAATGAGCAGTTCTTC | CASSQGLAYNEQFF
TRBD1 | 16 | TRBJ2-2 | - | TRBV11-2 | TGTGCCAGCAGCCATCCGGGACAGGGTTTCACCGGGGAGCTGTTTTTT | CASSHPGQGFTGELFF
TRBD1 | 15 | TRBJ1-4 | once | TRBV7-6 | TGTGCCAGCAGCTTGGGGACAGGGGTTGACGAAAAACTGTTTTTT | CASSLGTGVDEKLFF
- | 15 | TRBJ2-2 | once | TRBV27 | TGTGCCAGCAGTTTGGTTAGCGGGAACACCGGGGAGCTGTTTTTT | CASSLVSGNTGELFF
- | 13 | TRBJ2-7 | few | TRBV18 | TGTGCCAGCTCACCGACCTGGGGGTACGAGCAGTACTTC | CASSPTWGYEQYF
- | 16 | TRBJ2-1 | - | TRBV7-8 | TGTGCCAGCACCTACGCAGGCCACGGGTCCTACAATGAGCAGTTCTTC | CASTYAGHGSYNEQFF
- | 11 | TRBJ2-7 | - | TRBV5-4 | TGTGCCAGCAGCGGGAGGAACGAGCAGTACTTC | CASSGRNEQYF
- | 12 | TRBJ2-7 | - | TRBV7-9 | TGTGCCAGCAGCTTAACTTTCTACGAGCAGTACTTC | CASSLTFYEQYF
TRBD1 | 14 | TRBJ2-7 | - | TRBV6-5 | TGTGCCAGCAGTTACCGGGACAGGACCTACGAGCAGTACTTC | CASSYRDRTYEQYF
TRBD2 | 14 | TRBJ2-7 | - | TRBV14 | TGTGCCAGCAGCAAGCGGGACGGCTCCGGGGAGCAGTACTTC | CASSKRDGSGEQYF
- | 13 | TRBJ2-7 | - | TRBV5-4 | TGTGCCAGCAGCTTGGAGAGCGCCTACGAGCAGTACTTC | CASSLESAYEQYF
- | 14 | TRBJ1-5 | - | TRBV19 | TGTGCCAGTAGTATGGGACTAGCCCATCAGCCCCAGCATTTT | CASSMGLAHQPQHF
TRBD2 | 16 | TRBJ2-7 | - | TRBV4-1 | TGCGCCAGCAGCCAAAGTGGGACTAGCGGGAGCTACGAGCAGTACTTC | CASSQSGTSGSYEQYF
TRBD2 | 16 | TRBJ2-7 | - | TRBV9 | TGTGCCAGCAGCGGCGGGAGGGGGGCCAGGATTTACGAGCAGTACTTC | CASSGGRGARIYEQYF
- | 13 | TRBJ1-2 | - | TRBV4-1 | TGCGCCAGCAGCCAAGCTGGAGGCGGTGGCTACACCTTC | CASSQAGGGGYTF
- | 11 | TRBJ1-2 | - | TRBV25-1 | TGTGCCAGCGAGTACGGCTATGGCTACACCTTC | CASEYGYGYTF
- | 14 | TRBJ2-5 | - | TRBV6-5 | TGTGCCAGCAGTTACTCGCTGGGTAGCGAGACCCAGTACTTC | CASSYSLGSETQYF
TRBD2 | 16 | TRBJ2-3 | - | TRBV4-1 | TGCGCCAGCAGCCACCCCGGGACTAGCGGGGAAGATACGCAGTATTTT | CASSHPGTSGEDTQYF
- | 14 | TRBJ1-5 | - | TRBV19 | TGTGCCAGTAGTCTTAGGGGATTCAATCAGCCCCAGCATTTT | CASSLRGFNQPQHF
- | 15 | TRBJ1-1 | - | TRBV19 | TGTGCCAGTAGTATGACAGGCTTTATGAACACTGAAGCTTTCTTT | CASSMTGFMNTEAFF
- | 15 | TRBJ2-3 | - | TRBV27 | TGTGCCAGCGCAATAACAGGTCCTCGCACAGATACGCAGTATTTT | CASAITGPRTDTQYF
- | 15 | TRBJ1-1 | once | TRBV4-1 | TGCGCCAGCAGCCAGAGACTAACTATGAACACTGAAGCTTTCTTT | CASSQRLTMNTEAFF
TRBD2 | 15 | TRBJ2-3 | - | TRBV7-9 | TGTGCCAGCAGCCTGGGACTAGCGGGAGGCAATACGCAGTATTTT | CASSLGLAGGNTQYF
TRBD2 | 16 | TRBJ2-4 | - | TRBV7-8 | TGTGCCAGCAGCTTTAAGAGCGGGATGGCCAAAAACATTCAGTACTTC | CASSFKSGMAKNIQYF
TRBD2 | 18 | TRBJ2-5 | - | TRBV5-4 | TGTGCCAGCACCAACCATCCGGGACTAGCTAATGAGCGAGAGACCCAGTACTTC | CASTNHPGLANERETQYF
- | 16 | TRBJ2-7 | - | TRBV4-1 | TGCGCCAGCAGCCAAGCAGGCCCGGCGGGGCTTTACGAGCAGTACTTC | CASSQAGPAGLYEQYF
TRBD2 | 15 | TRBJ2-1 | - | TRBV28 | TGTGCCAGCAGTTTCTTCGGACTAGCAGGTAATGAGCAGTTCTTC | CASSFFGLAGNEQFF
TRBD1 | 13 | TRBJ2-7 | - | TRBV28 | TGTGCCAGCACCCTAGACAGGGCCGACGAGCAGTACTTC | CASTLDRADEQYF
TRBD2 | 15 | TRBJ2-1 | - | TRBV14 | TGTGCCAGCAGCCATGTGACTAGCGGGAGGAATGAGCAGTTCTTC | CASSHVTSGRNEQFF
- | 13 | TRBJ2-7 | - | TRBV9 | TGTGCCAGCAGCGTAGTAGTAGGGAGGGAGCAGTACTTC | CASSVVVGREQYF
- | 13 | TRBJ2-7 | - | TRBV5-6 | TGTGCCAGCAGCTTGTCATCCGAGTACGAGCAGTACTTC | CASSLSSEYEQYF
- | 16 | TRBJ2-1 | - | TRBV6-4 | TGTGCCAGTCGCATCGTATTAGCGCCTGCCTCCAATGAGCAGTTCTTC | CASRIVLAPASNEQFF
TRBD1 | 15 | TRBJ1-4 | - | TRBV27 | TGTGCCAGCAGTTCCGGGACAGGGAGGCGTGAAAAACTGTTTTTT | CASSSGTGRREKLFF
TRBD1 | 17 | TRBJ2-1 | - | TRBV4-1 | TGCGCCAGCAGCGCCAGTAGGGACAGGGGAACCTACAATGAGCAGTTCTTC | CASSASRDRGTYNEQFF
- | 18 | TRBJ2-2 | - | TRBV7-3 | TGTGCCAGCAGCTCAAGGGACCGCCAAACAACGAACACCGGGGAGCTGTTTTTT | CASSSRDRQTTNTGELFF
- | 13 | TRBJ1-1 | - | TRBV13 | TGTGCCAGCAGCTTAGAGTCGTACACTGAAGCTTTCTTT | CASSLESYTEAFF